These 20 T cell receptor beta chains originate from one sample sequenced in a study of OX40 agonist ivuxolimab in advanced cancers. Profiled with immunoSEQ multiplex PCR; TCRdb holds only in-frame clones, not every one. The sample yields roughly 75,000 clones, roughly 88% seen once. The starting material was CD4+ or CD8+ T cells sorted from blood, obtained in a trial of the OX40 agonist ivuxolimab. These receptors were obtained from an adult with an advanced solid tumor such as melanoma, head and neck, liver or kidney cancer.

V usage is TRBV11-3 and J usage is TRBJ2-3, with D uncertain. V was clipped by 4 bases and J by 2 bases, with 7 bases between them. The CDR3 has 13 residues. CDR1 and CDR2 from the germline V gene are SGHNT and YENEEA. As DNA, the CDR3 is TGTGCCAGCAGCTGGGATAACACAGATACGCAGTATTTT. Residues: CASSWDNTDTQYF.

The V call is TRBV10-3, the J call TRBJ2-3; 7 bases are a match to TRBD2. The CDR3 covers 17 residues. The V gene's germline CDR1 is ENHRY and CDR2 SYGVKD. After removal of 3 bases from V and 4 bases from J, the junction contained 13 bases not matched to a gene. The DNA of the CDR3 is TGTGCCATCAGTGACGGAGGGAGGGCATCCGGCGCAGATACGCAGTATTTT. Amino acid sequence: CAISDGGRASGADTQYF.

The V gene is TRBV7-2, the J gene TRBJ1-2; D might be TRBD1 (5 bases). Germline CDR1 is SGHTA and CDR2 is FQGNSA. This CDR3 is built from 16 residues. Trimming cost V 1 base and J 2 bases, with 14 bases left between them. DNA of the CDR3: TGTGCCAGCAGCTTAGATGGGAACAGGCCCAACTATGGCTACACCTTC. Encoded protein: CASSLDGNRPNYGYTF.

Here the CDR3 DNA reads TGTGCCAGTAGTATTGGAGGGTATGACCGGGTAGAGCAGTACTTC. It translates to CASSIGGYDRVEQYF. This chain links TRBV19 with TRBJ2-7, with D perhaps TRBD2 (6 bases). Germline CDR1 LNHDA, CDR2 SQIVND (reference sequence). This CDR3 contains 15 residues. Deletions cut 3 bases from V and 7 bases from J, with 19 bases between.

The gene calls are TRBV5-4 and TRBJ2-7; TRBD1 matches 7 bases. Germline V lookup: CDR1 SGHNT, CDR2 YYREEE (reference sequence). Germline trimming cut 4 bases from V and 2 bases from J; bases unmatched to any gene: 9. This CDR3 spans 15 amino acids. DNA for the CDR3: TGTGCCAGCAGCGGGAAGGACAGGAGAACCTACGAGCAGTACTTC. This translates into CASSGKDRRTYEQYF. Full variable domain (remainder filled in from reference TRBV5-4 and TRBJ2-7): ETGVTQSPTHLIKTRGQQVTLRCSSQSGHNTVSWYQQALGQGPQFIFQYYREEENGRGNFPPRFSGLQFPNYSSELNVNALELDDSALYLCASSGKDRRTYEQYFGPGTRLTVT.

This clone was observed a single time. The V call is TRBV5-1, the J call TRBJ1-2; no clear D. This CDR3 is 14 amino acids long. Germline V CDR1 and CDR2: SGHRS, YFSETQ. The V end was cut by 5 bases, the J end by 0 bases, with 11 bases between. CDR3 DNA sequence: TGCGCCAGCAGGGAGCAGAGAGCTAACTATGGCTACACCTTC. Its translation is CASREQRANYGYTF.

V usage is TRBV5-1 and J usage is TRBJ1-4; D is unclear. From germline, CDR1 is SGHRS and CDR2 YFSETQ. Trimming removed 6 bases at V and 1 base at J, with 4 bases between. This CDR3 region has 12 residues. DNA for the CDR3: TGCGCCAGCATGGGAACTAATGAAAAACTGTTTTTT. Protein sequence: CASMGTNEKLFF.

The rearrangement uses TRBV7-2 and TRBJ2-2; D perhaps matches TRBD1 (5 bases). V was shortened by 1 base and J by 7 bases, with 7 bases between the two germline ends. The CDR3 covers 13 residues. Germline V gives CDR1 SGHTA, CDR2 FQGNSA. The CDR3 reads CASSLGGVGELFF. The CDR3 coding sequence is TGTGCCAGCAGCTTAGGGGGCGTCGGGGAGCTGTTTTTT.

The chain has TRBV6-5 and TRBJ1-2; D is uncertain. The CDR3 is 12 amino acids. V shed 8 bases and J shed 1 base, with 8 bases lying between them. CDR1 and CDR2 (germline): MNHEY, SVGAGI. The CDR3 DNA is TGTGCCAGCGGGTTAGTTAACTATGGCTACACCTTC. It specifies CASGLVNYGYTF.

This clone turned up a few times. The chain couples TRBV6-1 to TRBJ1-3, with D possibly being TRBD1 (5 bases). This CDR3 is 15 amino acids long. CDR1 is MNHNS and CDR2 is SASEGT in the germline V gene. Trimming took 5 bases from V and 4 from J, leaving 15 bases between them. The CDR3 DNA reads as TGTGCCAGCAGTCCACGTGGGGCGTCGGGAAACACCATATATTTT. Its translation is CASSPRGASGNTIYF.

This chain links TRBV5-4 with TRBJ2-1; 12 bases match TRBD2. Germline CDR1 is SGHNT and CDR2 is YYREEE (reference sequence). The trim removed 1 base at V and 7 bases at J, leaving 3 bases unmatched. The CDR3 totals 15 residues. CDR3 region: CASSLTSGGLNEQFF. The CDR3 DNA sequence: TGTGCCAGCAGCTTGACTAGCGGGGGGTTGAATGAGCAGTTCTTC.

The genes are TRBV4-1 and TRBJ1-1; D not resolved. Germline CDR1 reads MGHRA; CDR2 reads YSYEKL. Trimming removed 3 bases at V and 3 bases at J, with 23 bases between. The CDR3 covers 18 residues. The CDR3 sequence is CASSQLPDARARYTEAFF. The CDR3 DNA is TGCGCCAGCAGCCAGTTGCCGGACGCACGGGCAAGGTACACTGAAGCTTTCTTT.

The chain carries TRBV5-1 and TRBJ2-2, with 10 bases lining up with TRBD1. J gave up 7 bases and V 0 bases, and 6 bases lay outside the gene matches. This CDR3 contains 16 residues. The germline V gene encodes CDR1 SGHRS and CDR2 YFSETQ. The CDR3 DNA sequence: TGCGCCAGCAGCTTGGCAGTTGGACAGGGGGTCGGGGAGCTGTTTTTT. Its translation: CASSLAVGQGVGELFF.

This chain connects TRBV5-1 to TRBJ1-3; D is possibly TRBD1 (5 bases). CDR1 is SGHRS and CDR2 is YFSETQ in the germline V gene. The CDR3 contains 14 residues. Between the trimmed V and J ends, which lost 7 bases and 0 bases, there was a span of 11 bases. CDR3 loop: CASRAGSSGNTIYF. The CDR3 DNA sequence: TGCGCCAGCCGTGCAGGGAGCTCTGGAAACACCATATATTTT.

The chain has TRBV2 and TRBJ1-2; D ambiguous. The CDR3 consists of 16 residues. Trimming pared 2 bases from V and 4 bases from J, leaving 17 bases between. Germline CDR1 reads SNHLY; CDR2 reads FYNNEI. The CDR3 DNA follows: TGTGCCAGCAGTGAATCCGGTTGGGAAGAGACCTATGGCTACACCTTC. Amino acid sequence: CASSESGWEETYGYTF.

This clone was counted once. V gene TRBV14 combines with J gene TRBJ2-5, with 7 bases matching TRBD1. Trimming removed 5 bases from V and 5 bases from J; junction bases left unmatched: 11. The germline gives CDR1 SGHDN, CDR2 FVKESK. The CDR3 length is 15 residues. The CDR3 reads CASSDGTVFSETQYF. The CDR3 DNA is TGTGCCAGCAGCGATGGGACAGTATTTTCGGAGACCCAGTACTTC.

This clone was observed a few times. The chain combines TRBV11-3 with TRBJ1-6; possible D gene TRBD1, 5 bases. Trimming took off 4 bases at V and 8 bases at J, with 9 bases between the two ends. The CDR3 consists of 13 residues. Per the germline V gene, CDR1 is SGHNT and CDR2 is YENEEA. CDR3 nucleotides: TGTGCCAGCAGCTCCAGGGCTGATTCACCCCTCCACTTT. Translated: CASSSRADSPLHF.

The chain is built from TRBV29-1 and TRBJ1-1, with TRBD1 identical over 7 bases. Germline values: CDR1 SQVTM, CDR2 ANQGSEA. The CDR3 covers 13 residues. V was pared by 8 bases and J by 7 bases, with 13 bases of the junction left unmatched. The CDR3 sequence: CSLRLMGDSEAFF. The CDR3, as DNA: TGCAGCCTACGACTGATGGGGGACAGTGAAGCTTTCTTT.

This clone is a singleton in its sample. The chain has TRBV2 and TRBJ1-4, with D uncertain. Germline CDR1 SNHLY, CDR2 FYNNEI. V was pared by 2 bases and J by 0 bases, with 4 bases between. The CDR3 extends over 14 amino acids. Here the CDR3 DNA reads TGTGCCAGCAGTGAACGAACAACTAATGAAAAACTGTTTTTT. It is translated as CASSERTTNEKLFF.

This rearrangement joins TRBV5-6 to TRBJ2-5, with 11 bases that match TRBD2. This CDR3 spans 16 amino acids. Germline CDR1 and CDR2: SGHDT and YYEEEE. The J segment lost 1 base and the V segment lost 1 base, leaving 3 bases of the junction unmatched. The CDR3 DNA is TGTGCCAGCAGCTTGAGACTAGCGGGGTTCCAAGAGACCCAGTACTTC. This codes for CASSLRLAGFQETQYF.